This is a list of T cell receptor beta chains from one sample in a study of cytotoxic CD8 clonotypes in ibrutinib-treated CLL. Assay: immunoSEQ multiplex PCR; the TCRdb copy retains only in-frame clones and omits some. This sample yields almost 250,000 clones, of which about three quarters are seen a single time; 15% belongs to the top ten. Sequenced here: PBMCs, sampled after 24 months of ibrutinib treatment. These receptor sequences come from a human donor with chronic lymphocytic leukemia. CDR3s include the opening cysteine and the closing phenylalanine or tryptophan. D genes are given only for firm matches. Size is omitted from some rows. Given values are once, few, many or a class for expanded clones.

length: 14; V: TRBV13; D: .; J: TRBJ1-2; size: .; CDR3: CASSLEPTGIGYTF; DNA: TGTGCCAGCAGCTTAGAACCCACGGGGATTGGCTACACCTTC
length: 19; V: TRBV4-1; D: TRBD2; J: TRBJ2-3; size: .; CDR3: CASSQDSGRAGFGTDTQYF; DNA: TGCGCCAGCAGCCAAGATTCTGGGAGGGCAGGGTTTGGCACAGATACGCAGTATTTT
length: 11; V: TRBV28; D: .; J: TRBJ2-7; size: .; CDR3: CASSPLYEQYF; DNA: TGTGCCAGCAGTCCCCTATACGAGCAGTACTTC
length: 14; V: TRBV29-1; D: .; J: TRBJ2-7; size: .; CDR3: CSVEDGRNSYEQYF; DNA: TGCAGCGTTGAAGATGGAAGGAACTCCTACGAGCAGTACTTC
length: 17; V: TRBV7-2; D: TRBD1; J: TRBJ2-3; size: .; CDR3: CASSLLGGQGFTDTQYF; DNA: TGTGCCAGCAGCTTACTGGGTGGACAGGGATTCACAGATACGCAGTATTTT
length: 14; V: TRBV7-3; D: TRBD1; J: TRBJ2-5; size: .; CDR3: CASSPDRGWETQYF; DNA: TGTGCCAGCAGCCCGGACAGGGGGTGGGAGACCCAGTACTTC
length: 15; V: TRBV11-2; D: TRBD2; J: TRBJ2-2; size: .; CDR3: CASSSRTSGTGELFF; DNA: TGTGCCAGCAGCTCTAGGACTAGCGGAACCGGGGAGCTGTTTTTT
length: 12; V: TRBV2; D: .; J: TRBJ1-2; size: few; CDR3: CASSETAYGYTF; DNA: TGTGCCAGCAGTGAGACAGCCTATGGCTACACCTTC
length: 13; V: TRBV28; D: TRBD2; J: TRBJ2-7; size: .; CDR3: CASWTSGRREQYF; DNA: TGTGCCAGCTGGACTAGCGGGAGAAGGGAGCAGTACTTC
length: 12; V: TRBV5-6; D: .; J: TRBJ2-7; size: .; CDR3: CASSPGQDEQYF; DNA: TGTGCCAGCAGCCCCGGCCAGGACGAGCAGTACTTC
length: 13; V: TRBV18; D: .; J: TRBJ1-5; size: few; CDR3: CASSPDRLRPQHF; DNA: TGTGCCAGCTCACCTGACAGGTTAAGGCCCCAGCATTTT
length: 11; V: TRBV28; D: .; J: TRBJ2-7; size: .; CDR3: CASSFHYEQYF; DNA: TGTGCCAGCAGTTTCCACTACGAGCAGTACTTC